The 21 T cell receptor beta chains below were found in one sample sequenced in a study of beta chain features in type 1 diabetes. The sequenced template was cDNA made from the entire isolated RNA. Produced via immunoSEQ multiplex PCR; TCRdb's table is partial and in-frame only. The table records fewer than 350,000 clones, roughly 8% of them present only once. Sequenced material: central memory CD4+ T cells from blood. These receptor sequences come from a woman aged 18-29 years in good health.

The table lists this clone with a few counts. The chain joins TRBV9 to TRBJ2-7; 9 positions agree with TRBD1. This CDR3 is built from 14 residues. V was pared by 3 bases and J by 3 bases, with 4 bases of the junction left unmatched. Germline CDR1 SGDLS, CDR2 YYNGEE. The CDR3 loop reads CASSADRGSYEQYF. The CDR3 DNA reads as TGTGCCAGCAGCGCGGACAGGGGAAGCTACGAGCAGTACTTC.

This chain uses TRBV7-2 with TRBJ1-2; D uncertain. V was trimmed by 1 base and J by 6 bases, leaving 6 bases between them. The CDR3 length is 12 residues. Germline CDR1 is SGHTA and CDR2 is FQGNSA. CDR3 amino acids: CASSLVGDGYTF. In nucleotides, the CDR3 is TGTGCCAGCAGCTTAGTTGGGGATGGCTACACCTTC.

This clone was found a few times. The chain has TRBV6-5 and TRBJ1-4; D is unclear. V lost 1 base, J lost 8 bases, and 14 bases lay in between. This CDR3 is 15 amino acids long. Germline CDR1 MNHEY, CDR2 SVGAGI. CDR3: CASSYFVNGLEKLFF. The CDR3 nucleotides read TGTGCCAGCAGTTACTTCGTGAACGGGCTAGAAAAACTGTTTTTT.

This clone was counted at least ten times. This chain links TRBV19 with TRBJ2-1, with 7 positions matching TRBD2. V lost 7 bases to trimming and J lost 9 bases; unmatched junction nucleotides: 9. CDR1 and CDR2 (germline): LNHDA, SQIVND (reference sequence). The CDR3 runs to 13 residues. The CDR3 is CASKVRGIGEQFF. As DNA, the CDR3 is TGTGCCAGTAAGGTGCGGGGGATAGGTGAGCAGTTCTTC.

In this sample, this clone turned up a few times. CDR3 region: CASSHTFADGRGYTF. The CDR3 DNA is TGCGCCAGCAGCCATACGTTCGCGGATGGCCGAGGCTACACCTTC. The rearrangement links TRBV4-3 to TRBJ1-2; no clear D. V dropped 3 bases and J dropped 8 bases, with 19 bases sitting between them. CDR3 size: 15 residues. The germline V gene has CDR1 LGHNA and CDR2 YSLEER.

This clone occurred a few times. The chain employs TRBV5-6 and TRBJ2-7; D unclear. Germline assignment: CDR1 SGHDT and CDR2 YYEEEE. The CDR3 is made up of 12 amino acids. The V end lost 1 base, the J end lost 2 bases, and 4 bases lay between the germline ends. CDR3 protein: CASSLNTYEQYV. DNA for the CDR3: TGTGCCAGCAGCTTGAATACCTACGAGCAGTACGTC.

The sample holds a few counts of this clone. This sequence joins TRBV14 and TRBJ1-6; possible D gene TRBD1, 5 bases. V was shortened by 2 bases and J by 0 bases, with 8 bases between the two germline ends. CDR1 and CDR2 from the germline V gene are SGHDN and FVKESK. This CDR3 is 16 amino acids long. The CDR3 DNA follows: TGTGCCAGCAGCCAATGGGGCAGCTCCTATAATTCACCCCTCCACTTT. It yields the protein CASSQWGSSYNSPLHF.

The chain uses TRBV30 and TRBJ1-5; TRBD1 is a possible D gene (5 bases). The CDR3 has 13 amino acids. CDR1 and CDR2 from the germline V gene are GTSNPN and SVGIG (reference sequence). The V gene lost 5 bases and the J gene lost 4 bases, with 12 bases spanning the gap. The CDR3 region has the DNA TGTGCCTGGGGGACGGAGTTTAATCAGCCCCAGCATTTT. Protein sequence: CAWGTEFNQPQHF.

This clone showed up just a few times. CDR3: CASSFDGGGTDTQYF. CDR3 nucleotide sequence: TGTGCCAGCAGCTTTGACGGGGGGGGCACAGATACGCAGTATTTT. The chain joins TRBV7-8 to TRBJ2-3; 8 positions agree with TRBD2. The CDR3 totals 15 residues. V was clipped by 3 bases and J by 1 base; unmatched bases: 3. Germline loops: CDR1 SGHVS, CDR2 FQNEAQ.

The chain carries TRBV7-2 and TRBJ2-7; 16 bases match TRBD2. The V segment lost 5 bases and the J segment 4 bases; nucleotides outside the gene matches: 8. CDR1 is SGHTA and CDR2 is FQGNSA in the germline V gene. The CDR3 extends over 17 amino acids. The CDR3 sequence is CASSLAGGLAGGYEQYF. The DNA for the CDR3 is TGTGCCAGCAGCCTCGCGGGGGGACTAGCGGGAGGGTACGAGCAGTACTTC.

The chain is built from TRBV2 and TRBJ2-1; 7 bases are a match to TRBD1. The germline CDR1 and CDR2 sequences are SNHLY and FYNNEI. The V segment lost 5 bases and the J segment 4 bases; nucleotides outside the gene matches: 8. This CDR3 is 15 amino acids long. CDR3 amino acids: CASSPDRAGYNEQFF. For the CDR3, the DNA is TGTGCCAGCAGTCCAGACAGGGCTGGATACAATGAGCAGTTCTTC.

The table lists this clone with many counts. The chain couples TRBV10-3 to TRBJ2-5; D remains unclear. The CDR3 consists of 12 residues. Trimming removed 5 bases from V and 5 bases from J, with 9 bases in between. Germline CDR1 ENHRY, CDR2 SYGVKD. CDR3 coding DNA: TGTGCCATCAGTTCCGTCCTGGAGACCCAGTACTTC. Its protein is CAISSVLETQYF.

Only a few counts were recorded for this clone. The rearrangement uses TRBV19 and TRBJ1-5; D perhaps matches TRBD1 (5 bases). The CDR3 has 14 amino acids. Per the germline V gene, CDR1 is LNHDA and CDR2 is SQIVND (reference sequence). V lost 3 bases, J lost 9 bases, and 15 bases lay in between. The CDR3 sequence is CASSMGEGFRPQHF. The DNA of the CDR3 is TGTGCCAGTAGTATGGGGGAAGGGTTTCGGCCCCAGCATTTT.

This clone has ten or more counts. This chain joins TRBV30 and TRBJ2-4; maybe TRBD2 (6 bases). The V end lost 7 bases, the J end lost 1 base, and 11 bases lay between the germline ends. This CDR3 is 13 amino acids long. Germline V CDR1 and CDR2: GTSNPN, SVGIG (reference sequence). The CDR3 DNA sequence: TGTGCCTTGGAGGGGATTGCCAAAAACATTCAGTACTTC. Its translation: CALEGIAKNIQYF.

The chain is built from TRBV7-9 and TRBJ1-4, with a weak D call TRBD1 (6 bases). The germline CDR1 and CDR2 sequences are SEHNR and FQNEAQ (reference sequence). The V gene lost 4 bases and the J gene lost 5 bases, with 11 bases spanning the gap. The CDR3 is made up of 14 amino acids. The CDR3 sequence: CASSSDSGNEKLFF. CDR3 bases: TGTGCCAGCAGCTCGGACAGTGGGAATGAAAAACTGTTTTTT. The full variable domain, with the rest looked up from reference TRBV7-9 and TRBJ1-4, is DTGVSQNPRHKITKRGQNVTFRCDPISEHNRLYWYRQTLGQGPEFLTYFQNEAQLEKSRLLSDRFSAERPKGSFSTLEIQRTEQGDSAMYLCASSSDSGNEKLFFGSGTQLSVL.

This clone was seen a few times. V is TRBV11-3 and J is TRBJ1-2, with D hard to call. With 5 bases removed from V and 3 bases from J, the gap between germline ends came to 13 bases. The germline V gene encodes CDR1 SGHNT and CDR2 YENEEA. This CDR3 contains 14 residues. The CDR3 nucleotides read TGTGCCAGCAGCCCGAGAGGATTTTACTATGGCTACACCTTC. It is translated as CASSPRGFYYGYTF.

This chain links TRBV10-3 with TRBJ2-1; 11 nucleotides line up with TRBD2. From germline, CDR1 is ENHRY and CDR2 SYGVKD. V shed 3 bases, J shed 6 bases, and the junction held 7 bases outside the gene matches. The CDR3 has 16 amino acids. In nucleotides, the CDR3 is TGTGCCATCAGTGACCCTAGCGGGAGGAGCATCAATGAGCAGTTCTTC. It yields the protein CAISDPSGRSINEQFF.

This clone was seen a few times. A clone one base away is much larger, so this may be a read error. Other DNA sequences in this sample translate to the same CDR3. The chain is built from TRBV7-6 and TRBJ2-5, with D hard to call. Trimming removed 5 bases at V and 0 bases at J, with 1 base between. This CDR3 spans 11 amino acids. CDR1 and CDR2 (germline): SGHVS, FNYEAQ. The CDR3 bases are TGTGCCAGCAGCAACCAAGAGACCCAGTACTTC. Translating gives CASSNQETQYF.

This rearrangement joins TRBV11-3 to TRBJ1-1; D unresolved. V shed 3 bases and J shed 5 bases, with 16 bases lying between them. The CDR3 loop spans 15 amino acids. Germline-derived CDR1 and CDR2 are SGHNT and YENEEA. The CDR3 sequence is CASSFPHGTRTEAFF. CDR3 nucleotide sequence: TGTGCCAGCAGCTTTCCCCACGGAACGAGGACTGAAGCTTTCTTT.

This clone was detected a few times. The chain carries TRBV27 and TRBJ2-7, with 14 bases lining up with TRBD2. This CDR3 region has 16 residues. From germline, CDR1 is MNHEY and CDR2 SMNVEV (reference sequence). The V gene end was trimmed by 4 bases and the J gene end by 2 bases; junction bases not matched to a gene: 4. The CDR3 bases are TGTGCCAGCAGTTCGGGACTAGCGGGAGCCCCCTACGAGCAGTACTTC. It encodes CASSSGLAGAPYEQYF.

The chain combines TRBV6-5 with TRBJ1-2; no clear D. The V and J ends lost 7 bases and 1 base respectively, with 13 bases between them. The CDR3 covers 14 residues. Germline V gives CDR1 MNHEY, CDR2 SVGAGI. The CDR3 spells CASISADNNYGYTF. The CDR3 DNA reads as TGTGCCAGCATTTCGGCGGATAATAACTATGGCTACACCTTC.